The rows below give T cell receptor beta chains drawn from one sample of a study of T-cell memory formation after mild COVID-19. TCRdb redid the calling of the 5' RACE reads with MiXCR, one entry per CDR3 protein. Of roughly 400,000 distinct CDR3 sequences in the sample, roughly 15% were seen once. The sequenced sample consisted of PBMCs or a T cell subset sorted from them (not recorded which). The origin of the receptors is a man between 18 and 29 years old who had mild COVID-19 (a few samples of this study predate the infection). Cell type and time point are not known. Both conserved end residues are part of each CDR3. Size values are once, few and many counts, or a class for expanded clones, and some rows have none.

length: 14; J: TRBJ2-7; size: .; V: TRBV7-6; CDR3: CASSSAGGSYEQYF
length: 12; J: TRBJ2-7; size: .; V: TRBV7-9; CDR3: CASSVNSIEQYF
length: 16; J: TRBJ2-5; size: few; V: TRBV5-1; CDR3: CASSLGRDTRGETQYF
length: 15; J: TRBJ1-5; size: .; V: TRBV6-1; CDR3: CASRGTGAGYQPQHF
length: 15; J: TRBJ1-1; size: few; V: TRBV5-1; CDR3: CASSVDGLGKTEAFF
length: 18; J: TRBJ2-6; size: few; V: TRBV6-5; CDR3: CASSYPMRGGAGANVLTF
length: 11; J: TRBJ1-6; size: many; V: TRBV25-1; CDR3: CASGFESPLHF
length: 15; J: TRBJ2-7; size: .; V: TRBV27; CDR3: CASSLIGPVTYEQYF
length: 13; J: TRBJ2-2; size: .; V: TRBV29-1; CDR3: CSVAFLVTGELFF
length: 16; J: TRBJ2-1; size: few; V: TRBV4-1; CDR3: CASSQDPAGTINEQFF
length: 13; J: TRBJ2-5; size: few; V: TRBV5-1; CDR3: CASYKGAQETQYF
length: 13; J: TRBJ1-5; size: once; V: TRBV2; CDR3: CASSTGAVQPQHF
length: 15; J: TRBJ1-2; size: .; V: TRBV4-2; CDR3: CASTYAIDRPYGYTF
length: 12; J: TRBJ1-6; size: few; V: TRBV20-1; CDR3: CSAKTGGSPLHF